Shown below are 14 T cell receptor beta chains from a single sample sequenced in a study of human T cells and chemical hapten exposure. Time point specified: patch test 2, 6 weeks after DPC sensitization. As to treatment: therapeutic diphenylcyclopropenone sensitization with weekly scalp DPC. TCRdb itself ran the RACE reads through MiXCR, one entry per CDR3 protein. The table records about 85,000 distinct CDR3 sequences, roughly 12% of them present only once. The sample consisted of whole blood, taken in connection with sensitization to the hapten diphenylcyclopropenone (DPC). Receptors were obtained from a man between 18 and 29 years old with alopecia areata. Some clones in this sample may be carry-over from other donors' samples.

The chain joins TRBV29-1 to TRBJ1-2; D remains unclear. The germline V gene encodes CDR1 SQVTM and CDR2 ANQGSEA. This CDR3 comprises 13 residues. Trimming removed 2 bases from V and 3 bases from J, with 10 bases in between. CDR3 DNA: TGCAGCGTTGAACTGGCTACTGACTATGGCTACACCTTC. This encodes CSVELATDYGYTF.

The rearrangement links TRBV4-1 to TRBJ1-1, with unresolved D. The CDR3 contains 14 residues. Germline-derived CDR1 and CDR2 are MGHRA and YSYEKL. Trimming stripped 4 bases from V and 2 bases from J, with 11 bases between. This chain's CDR3 is CASSPLGKNTEAFF. In DNA form, the CDR3 reads TGCGCCAGCAGCCCCTTAGGGAAAAACACTGAAGCTTTCTTT.

This clonotype was recorded many times. The V call is TRBV11-2, the J call TRBJ1-2; D possibly corresponds to TRBD1 (6 bases). The CDR3 consists of 16 residues. Trimming removed 5 bases from V and 3 bases from J, with 19 bases in between. Germline CDR1 is SGHAT and CDR2 is FQNNGV. The CDR3 loop is CASSPSVSGQDYGYTF. The CDR3 DNA sequence: TGTGCCAGCAGCCCCTCTGTGTCGGGACAAGACTATGGCTACACCTTC.

In its sample, this clonotype was seen a few times. This chain uses TRBV14 with TRBJ1-1; no clear D gene. The CDR3 sequence is 16 residues long. Germline CDR1 is SGHDN and CDR2 is FVKESK. Trimming removed 1 base at V and 1 base at J, with 13 bases between. CDR3 region: CASSQVGIAKNTEAFF. The CDR3 region has the DNA TGTGCCAGCAGCCAAGTAGGAATAGCTAAGAACACTGAAGCTTTCTTT. The variable domain in full, with the rest retrieved from reference TRBV14 and TRBJ1-1, is EAGVTQFPSHSVIEKGQTVTLRCDPISGHDNLYWYRRVMGKEIKFLLHFVKESKQDESGMPNNRFLAERTGGTYSTLKVQPAELEDSGVYFCASSQVGIAKNTEAFFGQGTRLTVV.

The V and J genes are TRBV3-1 and TRBJ2-6; 7 positions match TRBD1. Germline V gene data show CDR1 as LGHDT and CDR2 as YNNKEL (reference sequence). J lost 0 bases, V lost 4 bases, and 0 bases had no gene match. The CDR3 spans 15 residues. CDR3 loop: CASSRDSSGANVLTF. DNA of the CDR3: TGTGCCAGCAGCCGGGACAGCTCTGGGGCCAACGTCCTGACTTTC.

The chain has TRBV6-2 or TRBV6-3 and TRBJ1-1; D gene uncertain. The CDR3 extends over 13 amino acids. Germline V gene data show CDR1 as MNHEY and CDR2 as SVGEGT. V lost 7 bases to trimming and J lost 4 bases, with 13 bases between them. Here the CDR3 DNA reads TGTGCCAGCACCCGCGGGAGCCGCACTGAAGCTTTCTTT. Its translation is CASTRGSRTEAFF.

The V and J genes are TRBV28 and TRBJ2-1; the D gene could be TRBD1 or TRBD2 (5 bases each). V was clipped by 8 bases and J by 7 bases, with 18 bases between them. Germline CDR1 is MDHEN and CDR2 is SYDVKM. The CDR3 runs to 14 residues. The CDR3 DNA is TGTGCCAGCGTCGGGGCCCCGATGCCAAATGAGCAGTTCTTC. It specifies CASVGAPMPNEQFF.

This clonotype has a count of ten or more. The J gene is TRBJ1-4, the V gene TRBV7-2, with D possibly being TRBD1 (6 bases). The CDR3 extends over 14 amino acids. Trimming left V 5 bases short and J 0 bases short, with 7 bases between. The germline V gene encodes CDR1 SGHTA and CDR2 FQGNSA. CDR3 sequence reads: CASSPGATNEKLFF. In DNA, the CDR3 is TGTGCCAGCAGCCCAGGGGCAACTAATGAAAAACTGTTTTTT.

The table lists this clonotype with many counts. The chain combines TRBV11-2 with TRBJ2-3; TRBD1 might be the D (6 bases). The V end lost 5 bases, the J end lost 2 bases, and 11 bases lay between the germline ends. Germline loops: CDR1 SGHAT, CDR2 FQNNGV. The CDR3 consists of 14 residues. The CDR3 DNA reads TGTGCCAGCAGCGCGGACAGAGCCACAGATACGCAGTATTTT. Translated, it gives CASSADRATDTQYF. The full variable domain, rest sourced from reference TRBV11-2 and TRBJ2-3, is EAGVAQSPRYKIIEKRQSVAFWCNPISGHATLYWYQQILGQGPKLLIQFQNNGVVDDSQLPKDRFSAERLKGVDSTLKIQPAKLEDSAVYLCASSADRATDTQYFGPGTRLTVL.

There are many counts of this clonotype. This chain connects TRBV6-6 to TRBJ1-1; D is possibly TRBD1 (6 bases). The CDR3 runs to 15 residues. The V gene's germline CDR1 is MNHNY and CDR2 SVGAGI (reference sequence). Trimming removed 0 bases at V and 5 bases at J, with 13 bases between. CDR3 sequence reads: CASSYSAGGATEAFF. CDR3 nucleotides: TGTGCCAGCAGTTACTCGGCTGGGGGCGCAACTGAAGCTTTCTTT.

V usage is TRBV10-3 and J usage is TRBJ1-4, with D hard to call. The CDR3 loop spans 15 amino acids. CDR1 and CDR2 from the germline V gene are ENHRY and SYGVKD. With 2 bases removed from V and 3 bases from J, the gap between germline ends came to 10 bases. CDR3 sequence reads: CAISEGRQANEKLFF. CDR3 bases: TGTGCCATCAGTGAGGGCCGTCAGGCTAATGAAAAACTGTTTTTT.

Notes on this clonotype: Mismatch with germline at one junction end may stem from a read error. The gene calls are TRBV4-1 and TRBJ2-2, with unresolved D. The CDR3 totals 14 residues. Germline CDR1 and CDR2: MGHRA and YSYEKL. CDR3 in DNA: TGCGCTAGCAGCCAAGAATGGTATTCAGGGGAGCTGTTTTTT. Protein sequence: CASSQEWYSGELFF.

This clonotype occurred many times. This chain uses TRBV6-6 with TRBJ1-2, with D possibly being TRBD1 (6 bases). Trimming removed 6 bases from V and 5 bases from J, with 13 bases in between. CDR1 MNHNY and CDR2 SVGAGI come from the germline V gene (reference sequence). This CDR3 spans 13 amino acids. Written as DNA, the CDR3 is TGTGCCAGCAGCCTAGACAGGTCGTATGGCTACACCTTC. Its protein is CASSLDRSYGYTF.

CDR3 DNA sequence: TGTGCCAGCAGCCAGTCGGGGCTAGTCAAAGAGACCCAGTACTTC. It codes for CASSQSGLVKETQYF. This chain connects TRBV3-1 to TRBJ2-5; D tentatively reads TRBD1 or TRBD2 (5 bases each). CDR1 LGHDT and CDR2 YNNKEL come from the germline V gene (reference sequence). The CDR3 is 15 amino acids. V was shortened by 3 bases and J by 3 bases, with 14 bases between the two germline ends.